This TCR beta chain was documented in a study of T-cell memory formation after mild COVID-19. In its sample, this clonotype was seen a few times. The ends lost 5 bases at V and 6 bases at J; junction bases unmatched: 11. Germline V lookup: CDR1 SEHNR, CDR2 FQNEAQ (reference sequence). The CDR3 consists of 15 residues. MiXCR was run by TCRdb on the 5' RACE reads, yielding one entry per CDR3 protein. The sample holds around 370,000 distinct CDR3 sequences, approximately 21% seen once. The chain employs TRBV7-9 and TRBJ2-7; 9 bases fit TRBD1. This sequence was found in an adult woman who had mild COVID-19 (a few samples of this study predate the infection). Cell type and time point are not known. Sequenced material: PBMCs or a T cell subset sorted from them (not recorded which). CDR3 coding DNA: TGTGCCAGCAGCCCTAGGGGGACAGGGATCGGCGAGCAGTACTTC. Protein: CASSPRGTGIGEQYF.